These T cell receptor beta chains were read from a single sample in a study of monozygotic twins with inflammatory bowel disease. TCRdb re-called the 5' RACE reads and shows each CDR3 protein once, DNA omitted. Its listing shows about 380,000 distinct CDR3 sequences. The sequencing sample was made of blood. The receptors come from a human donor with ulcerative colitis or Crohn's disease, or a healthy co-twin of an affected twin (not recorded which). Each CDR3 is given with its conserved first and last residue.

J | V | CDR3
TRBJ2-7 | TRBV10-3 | CAIAKGPSGGGNYEQYF
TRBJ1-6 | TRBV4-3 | CASSQDLGQYNSPLHF
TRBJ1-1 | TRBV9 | CASSVGGIGTEAFF
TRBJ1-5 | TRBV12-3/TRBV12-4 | CASSRDQNNQPQHF
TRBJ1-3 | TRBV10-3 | CAIRPYSGNTIYF
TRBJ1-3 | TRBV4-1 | CASSQFPNKPSGNTIYF
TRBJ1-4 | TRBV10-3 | CAISEGPKLFF
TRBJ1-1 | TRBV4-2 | CASSQEKQGNMNTEAFF
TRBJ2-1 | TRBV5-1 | CASSLFRDAPHNEQFF
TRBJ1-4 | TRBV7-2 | CASSLGGGTTGKLFF
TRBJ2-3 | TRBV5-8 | CASSRRDISTDTQYF
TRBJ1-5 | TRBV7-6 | CASSLGSGGWNQPQHF
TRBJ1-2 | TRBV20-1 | CSAIPGDYYGYTF
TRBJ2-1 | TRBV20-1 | CSARTELAGGYNEQFF
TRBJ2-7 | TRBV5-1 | CASKQSTGRSSYEQYF
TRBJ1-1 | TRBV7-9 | CASTKRDIPEAFF
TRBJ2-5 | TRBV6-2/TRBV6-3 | CASNTRTETQYF
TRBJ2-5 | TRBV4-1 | CASSHDMEETQYF
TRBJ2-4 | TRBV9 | CASSVGTSRKSAIQYF
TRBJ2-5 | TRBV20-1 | CSATIAAIPQRTQYF
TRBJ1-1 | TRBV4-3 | CASSQDTGWTTEAFF
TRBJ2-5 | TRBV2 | CASSVVSETQYF
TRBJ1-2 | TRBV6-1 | CASRRVSDGYTF
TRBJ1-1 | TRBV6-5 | CASSYSGRFSYTEAFF
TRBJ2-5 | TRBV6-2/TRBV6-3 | CASSQGLAPETQYF
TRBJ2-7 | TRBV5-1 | CASSLETFTYEQYF
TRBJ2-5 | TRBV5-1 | CASTPRLAGGLQETQYF
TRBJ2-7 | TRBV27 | CASSPTGVTGVYEQYF
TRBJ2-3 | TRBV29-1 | CSVKGSGTNTDTQYF
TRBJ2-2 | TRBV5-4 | CASSSTGQGFTGELFF
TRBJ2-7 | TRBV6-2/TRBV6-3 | CASTHPRTVEQYF
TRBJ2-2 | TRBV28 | CASSLGPGLYTGELFF
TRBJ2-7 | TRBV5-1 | CASSPVHGTYEQYF
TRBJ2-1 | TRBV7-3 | CASSSRVQGYNEQFF
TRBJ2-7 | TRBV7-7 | CASSLVSGYEQYF
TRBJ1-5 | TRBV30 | CAWSVQGAFNQPQHF
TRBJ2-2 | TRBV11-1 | CASSDRGPLSGELFF
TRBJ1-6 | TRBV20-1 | CSARDGGGKGYSPLHF
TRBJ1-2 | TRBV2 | CASSGQGGYGYTF
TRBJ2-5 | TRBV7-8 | CASSLVSEETQYF
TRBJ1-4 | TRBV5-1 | CASSTSKEGEKLFF
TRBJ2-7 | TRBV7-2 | CASSLTPPYEQYF
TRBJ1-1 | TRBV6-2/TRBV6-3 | CASSWHGGTEAFF
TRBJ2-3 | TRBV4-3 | CASSQDPRTSTDTQYF
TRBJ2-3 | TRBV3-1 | CASSQEGRNTQYF
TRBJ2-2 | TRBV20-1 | CSARSRAVAGELFF
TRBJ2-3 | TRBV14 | CASSTPFAGHTDTQYF
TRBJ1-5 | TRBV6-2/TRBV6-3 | CASAGTGGRQPQHF
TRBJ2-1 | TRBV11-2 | CASSLVVYEQFF
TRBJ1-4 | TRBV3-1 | CASSLAWGSEKLFF
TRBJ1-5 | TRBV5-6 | CASSLTGFIGNQPQHF
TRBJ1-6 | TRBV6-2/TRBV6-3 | CASSTDTTGIYNSPLHF
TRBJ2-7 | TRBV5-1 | CASSHGLAGAGTEQYF
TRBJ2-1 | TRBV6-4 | CASSVERGHYNEQFF
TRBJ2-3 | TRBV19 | CASRAGRVGDTQYF
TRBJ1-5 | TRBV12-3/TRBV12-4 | CASSPHSRPGANQPQHF
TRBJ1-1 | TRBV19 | CASSIAAGGTEAFF
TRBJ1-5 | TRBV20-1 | CSALRDTNQPQHF
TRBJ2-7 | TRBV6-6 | CASSRQGVEQYF
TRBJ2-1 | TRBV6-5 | CASSYTRHLEQFF